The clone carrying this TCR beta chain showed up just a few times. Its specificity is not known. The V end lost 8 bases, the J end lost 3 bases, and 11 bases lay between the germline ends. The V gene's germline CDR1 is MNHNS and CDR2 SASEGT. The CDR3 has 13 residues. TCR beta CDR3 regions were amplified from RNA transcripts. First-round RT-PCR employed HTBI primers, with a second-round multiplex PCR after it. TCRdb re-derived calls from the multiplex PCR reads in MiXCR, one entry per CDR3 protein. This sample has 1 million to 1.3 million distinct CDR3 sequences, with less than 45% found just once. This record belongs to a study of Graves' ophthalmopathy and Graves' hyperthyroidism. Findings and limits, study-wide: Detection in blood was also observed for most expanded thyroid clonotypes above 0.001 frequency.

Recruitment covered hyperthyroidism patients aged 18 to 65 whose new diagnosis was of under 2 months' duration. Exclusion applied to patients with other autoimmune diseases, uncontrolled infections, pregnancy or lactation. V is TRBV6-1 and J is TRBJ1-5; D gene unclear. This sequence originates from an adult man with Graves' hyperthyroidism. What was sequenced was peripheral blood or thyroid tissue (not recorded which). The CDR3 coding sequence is TGTGCCAGCGGTCGGGTGAACAATCAGCCCCAGCATTTT. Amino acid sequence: CASGRVNNQPQHF.